Each of the 8 T cell receptor beta chains below was sequenced from the same sample in a study of blood T cell repertoires in COVID-19. The method was immunoSEQ multiplex PCR; TCRdb's version includes in-frame clones alone and lacks a portion of them. The repertoire consists of approximately 110,000 clones, with 85% to 90% occurring once and the leading ten covering about 0.9%. Sequenced sample: peripheral blood. The source is a woman aged 50 to 60 with active or convalescent COVID-19.

This clone was picked up one time. The gene calls are TRBV10-3 and TRBJ2-3; 8 nucleotides align to TRBD2. Unmatched junction bases numbered 4, after V lost 10 bases and J lost 1 base. Germline-derived CDR1 and CDR2 are ENHRY and SYGVKD. The CDR3 consists of 13 residues. The chain's CDR3 is CATGLAGTDTQYF. In DNA, the CDR3 is TGTGCCACCGGACTAGCAGGCACAGATACGCAGTATTTT.

The J gene is TRBJ2-1, the V gene TRBV28, with D possibly matching TRBD2 (6 bases). V lost 1 base, J lost 6 bases, and 13 bases lay in between. This CDR3 has 15 amino acids. Germline loops: CDR1 MDHEN, CDR2 SYDVKM. DNA of the CDR3: TGTGCCAGCAGTTTATACACGGGAGCGCTCAATGAGCAGTTCTTC. It translates to CASSLYTGALNEQFF.

This chain connects TRBV24-1 to TRBJ1-2; no clear D. V lost 4 bases and J lost 3, with 11 bases in between. Germline CDR1 is KGHDR and CDR2 is SFDVKD. This CDR3 has 14 residues. The CDR3 region is CATSDPARDYGYTF. DNA for the CDR3: TGTGCCACCAGTGACCCCGCCCGAGACTATGGCTACACCTTC.

The V gene is TRBV7-8, the J gene TRBJ2-1; 9 positions match TRBD2. In germline, CDR1 is SGHVS, CDR2 FQNEAQ. This CDR3 region has 17 residues. Losses at the gene ends were 5 bases for V and 5 bases for J; bases not matched to a gene: 13. CDR3 nucleotides: TGTGCCAGCAGCCCCACTGGGGGGGCTAGCGGGAACAATGAGCAGTTCTTC. This encodes CASSPTGGASGNNEQFF.

The J gene is TRBJ1-3, the V gene TRBV15; tentatively, D is TRBD1 (5 bases). In germline, CDR1 is LNHNV, CDR2 YYDKDF (reference sequence). The CDR3 has 15 amino acids. Deletions cut 0 bases from V and 4 bases from J, with 10 bases between. The CDR3 DNA follows: TGTGCCACCAGCAGAGATATGGGGGGAGGAAACACCATATATTTT. Translation gives CATSRDMGGGNTIYF.

The CDR3 DNA follows: TGTGCCAGCAGCTTAGAGGGCTACCTAGCGGTAACTCGGGGCGAGCAGTACTTC. Translation gives CASSLEGYLAVTRGEQYF. V is TRBV11-2 and J is TRBJ2-7; 7 bases are a match to TRBD2. In germline, CDR1 is SGHAT, CDR2 FQNNGV. The CDR3 loop spans 18 amino acids. V lost 0 bases and J lost 6; bases outside the gene matches: 17.

The chain uses TRBV19 and TRBJ2-1; 10 bases agree with TRBD2. This CDR3 has 14 amino acids. Trimming removed 9 bases from V and 5 bases from J; junction bases left unmatched: 7. Germline CDR1 LNHDA, CDR2 SQIVND (reference sequence). For the CDR3, the DNA is TGTGCCAGCAAAGGACTAGCGGAAAACAATGAGCAGTTCTTC. It encodes CASKGLAENNEQFF. The full variable domain, in which reference TRBV19 and TRBJ2-1 provide the parts outside the CDR3, is DGGITQSPKYLFRKEGQNVTLSCEQNLNHDAMYWYRQDPGQGLRLIYYSQIVNDFQKGDIAEGYSVSREKKESFPLTVTSAQKNPTAFYLCASKGLAENNEQFFGPGTRLTVL.

This clone was picked up a small number of times. The chain couples TRBV24-1 to TRBJ2-1; unclear D gene. The CDR3 has 12 amino acids. Trimming pared 2 bases from V and 16 bases from J, leaving 14 bases between. Germline assignment: CDR1 KGHDR and CDR2 SFDVKD. CDR3 loop: CATSDSTTRLFF. CDR3 bases: TGTGCCACCAGTGATTCGACAACCCGGTTATTCTTC.